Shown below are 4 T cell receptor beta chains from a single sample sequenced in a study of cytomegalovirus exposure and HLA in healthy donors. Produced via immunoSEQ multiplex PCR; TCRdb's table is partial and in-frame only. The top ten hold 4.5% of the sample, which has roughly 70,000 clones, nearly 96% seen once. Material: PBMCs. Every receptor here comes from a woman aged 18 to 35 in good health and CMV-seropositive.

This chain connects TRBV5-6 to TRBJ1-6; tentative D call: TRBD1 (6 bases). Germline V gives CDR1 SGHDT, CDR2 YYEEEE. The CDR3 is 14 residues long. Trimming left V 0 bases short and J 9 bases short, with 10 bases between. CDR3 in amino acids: CASSLGQGLSPLHF. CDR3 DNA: TGTGCCAGCAGCTTGGGCCAGGGGCTTTCACCCCTCCACTTT.

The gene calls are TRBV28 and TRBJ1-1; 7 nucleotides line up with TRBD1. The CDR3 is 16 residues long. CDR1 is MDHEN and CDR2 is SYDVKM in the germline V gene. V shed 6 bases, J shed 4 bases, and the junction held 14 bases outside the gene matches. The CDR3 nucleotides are TGTGCCAGCAGACTCTTTCCCCAGACAGGGAGCACTGAAGCTTTCTTT. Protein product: CASRLFPQTGSTEAFF.

CDR3 DNA: TGTGCCAGCAGCAGGGACAGGGAAAACGAGCAGTACTTC. Translation: CASSRDRENEQYF. The genes are TRBV21-1 and TRBJ2-7; the tabulated D call, TRBD1, remains unverified against the DNA. TRBV21-1 is a known pseudogene. The CDR3 is made up of 13 amino acids.

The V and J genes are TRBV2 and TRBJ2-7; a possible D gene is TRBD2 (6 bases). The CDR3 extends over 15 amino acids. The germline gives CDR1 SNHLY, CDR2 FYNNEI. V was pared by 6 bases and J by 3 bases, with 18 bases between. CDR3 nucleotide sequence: TGTGCCAGCAGCTTTTCCGAGACTAGTGGCTACGAGCAGTACTTC. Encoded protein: CASSFSETSGYEQYF.